A single sample is the source of the 26 T cell receptor beta chains below, sequenced in a study of T-cell memory formation after mild COVID-19. TCRdb called the 5' RACE reads again in MiXCR, with one record for every CDR3 protein. The sample yields over 450,000 distinct CDR3 sequences, around 21% seen once. Specimen: PBMCs or a T cell subset sorted from them (not recorded which). The source is an adult woman who had mild COVID-19 (a few samples of this study predate the infection). Cell type and time point are not known.

Ten or more counts support this clonotype. V usage is TRBV7-6 and J usage is TRBJ2-7; D remains ambiguous. The germline V gene encodes CDR1 SGHVS and CDR2 FNYEAQ. The CDR3 totals 14 residues. The V gene lost 0 bases and the J gene lost 4 bases, with 10 bases spanning the gap. The CDR3 DNA reads as TGTGCCAGCAGCTTAGCATTTTCAGGTTACGAGCAGTACTTC. Translation gives CASSLAFSGYEQYF.

The V call is TRBV5-1, the J call TRBJ1-1; 9 bases match TRBD1. This CDR3 has 14 residues. The V gene's germline CDR1 is SGHRS and CDR2 YFSETQ. J gave up 6 bases and V 4 bases, and 7 bases lay outside the gene matches. The CDR3 DNA is TGCGCCAGCAGCCTGACAGGGGGGAGAGCTGAAGCTTTCTTT. Protein product: CASSLTGGRAEAFF. The complete variable domain, with remaining parts taken from reference TRBV5-1 and TRBJ1-1, reads KAGVTQTPRYLIKTRGQQVTLSCSPISGHRSVSWYQQTPGQGLQFLFEYFSETQRNKGNFPGRFSGRQFSNSRSEMNVSTLELGDSALYLCASSLTGGRAEAFFGQGTRLTVV.

The chain combines TRBV7-2 with TRBJ2-7, with 11 bases matching TRBD2. With V trimmed by 3 bases and J by 5 bases, 9 bases remained unmatched. In germline, CDR1 is SGHTA, CDR2 FQGNSA. There are 16 residues in the CDR3. CDR3 sequence reads: CASSFMLAGGGNEQYF. The CDR3 DNA sequence: TGTGCCAGCAGCTTCATGCTAGCGGGAGGAGGAAACGAGCAGTACTTC.

The gene calls are TRBV4-1 and TRBJ2-7; 16 nucleotides align to TRBD2. The CDR3 loop spans 17 amino acids. The V gene's germline CDR1 is MGHRA and CDR2 YSYEKL. V lost 4 bases, J lost 3 bases, and 6 bases stayed unmatched. This CDR3 reads CASSPGTSGGDGYEQYF. CDR3 nucleotide sequence: TGCGCCAGCAGCCCGGGGACTAGCGGGGGGGATGGCTACGAGCAGTACTTC.

The chain carries TRBV4-1 and TRBJ2-1, with 10 bases that match TRBD1. With 6 bases clipped from V and 6 bases from J, the junction kept 8 bases outside the gene matches. CDR3 length equals 15 residues. Germline assignment: CDR1 MGHRA and CDR2 YSYEKL. CDR3 bases: TGCGCCAGCAGAGAAGTGTGGACAGGGGGCAATGAGCAGTTCTTC. It yields the protein CASREVWTGGNEQFF.

V and J are TRBV27 and TRBJ2-7; weak D call: TRBD2 (5 bases). The CDR3 runs 14 residues. The V end was cut by 6 bases, the J end by 6 bases, with 18 bases between. Germline V gives CDR1 MNHEY, CDR2 SMNVEV (reference sequence). CDR3 in amino acids: CASSTETGWGEQYF. CDR3 in DNA: TGTGCCAGCAGCACAGAGACGGGATGGGGCGAGCAGTACTTC.

This clonotype was detected many times. CDR3 amino acids: CASSPAGTGVHEQYF. The DNA of the CDR3 is TGTGCCAGCAGTCCCGCAGGGACAGGGGTCCACGAGCAGTACTTC. This sequence joins TRBV6-5 and TRBJ2-7; 10 nucleotides line up with TRBD1. In germline, CDR1 is MNHEY, CDR2 SVGAGI. With V trimmed by 5 bases and J by 5 bases, 9 bases remained unmatched. The CDR3 consists of 15 residues.

In its sample, this clonotype was seen a few times. This chain links TRBV4-2 with TRBJ1-4; TRBD1 agrees at 7 bases. Trimming at V came to 2 bases and at J to 7 bases, leaving 16 bases not matched to a gene. This CDR3 region has 18 residues. Germline V lookup: CDR1 LGHNA, CDR2 YNFKEQ. The CDR3 DNA is TGTGCCAGCAGCCAAAATCCCGGAACAGGGGTCGGGGGTGAAAAACTGTTTTTT. As protein: CASSQNPGTGVGGEKLFF.

The chain has TRBV7-9 and TRBJ1-2; D unresolved. This CDR3 has 15 amino acids. V shed 5 bases and J shed 8 bases, with 21 bases lying between them. CDR1 is SEHNR and CDR2 is FQNEAQ in the germline V gene (reference sequence). The CDR3 DNA is TGTGCCAGCAGCCCTAGAGGTGGGGATGCGGGAGGCTACACCTTC. It is translated as CASSPRGGDAGGYTF.

A few counts support this clonotype. This chain connects TRBV12-3 or TRBV12-4 to TRBJ2-1, with a possible D match to TRBD2 (6 bases). V dropped 5 bases and J dropped 5 bases, with 13 bases sitting between them. The CDR3 loop spans 14 amino acids. CDR3 sequence (DNA): TGTGCCAGCAGTCGGGACGGAGGGAACAATGAGCAGTTCTTC. Its protein product is CASSRDGGNNEQFF.

This sequence joins TRBV11-2 and TRBJ2-7; 8 bases match TRBD2. The CDR3 extends over 15 amino acids. Germline V lookup: CDR1 SGHAT, CDR2 FQNNGV. Germline trimming cut 4 bases from V and 2 bases from J; bases unmatched to any gene: 7. The CDR3 loop reads CASSYSTSAPYEQYF. CDR3 nucleotide sequence: TGTGCCAGCAGCTACTCGACTAGCGCCCCCTACGAGCAGTACTTC.

This clonotype has just a few counts. The DNA of the CDR3 is TGTGCCAGCTCACCAGGACTAGCGGGGCTCTCCTACAATGAGCAGTTCTTC. Translation gives CASSPGLAGLSYNEQFF. V gene TRBV18 combines with J gene TRBJ2-1; 12 bases match TRBD2. The CDR3 has 17 residues. Trimming removed 2 bases from V and 0 bases from J; junction bases left unmatched: 2. CDR1 KGHSH and CDR2 LQKENI come from the germline V gene.

CDR3 amino acids: CASSYSSSYGYTF. The CDR3 DNA reads as TGTGCCAGCAGTTACTCGAGTAGCTATGGCTACACCTTC. V gene TRBV6-6 combines with J gene TRBJ1-2; no clear D. Trimming cost V 0 bases and J 4 bases, with 6 bases left between them. The germline V gene has CDR1 MNHNY and CDR2 SVGAGI (reference sequence). This CDR3 has 13 residues.

The table lists this clonotype with a few counts. J is TRBJ1-1 and V is TRBV6-5; D is perhaps TRBD1 (5 bases). This CDR3 region has 17 residues. CDR1 and CDR2 (germline): MNHEY, SVGAGI. V dropped 7 bases and J dropped 0 bases, with 21 bases sitting between them. CDR3 region: CASTPRRLQGMNTEAFF. CDR3 DNA sequence: TGTGCCAGCACCCCCAGGCGCCTCCAGGGTATGAACACTGAAGCTTTCTTT.

The CDR3 sequence: CSARVRADPSYEQYF. Written as DNA, the CDR3 is TGCAGTGCTAGAGTCCGAGCGGATCCCTCCTACGAGCAGTACTTC. The V and J genes are TRBV20-1 and TRBJ2-7; perhaps TRBD2 as D (5 bases). Per the germline V gene, CDR1 is DFQATT and CDR2 is SNEGSKA (reference sequence). The CDR3 totals 15 residues. The germline V and J ends were trimmed by 1 base and 0 bases, with 13 bases remaining between them.

The chain carries TRBV11-2 and TRBJ2-1; D gene uncertain. This CDR3 has 11 amino acids. The ends were cut back, 4 bases at V and 9 bases at J, with 7 bases in the middle. Germline CDR1 and CDR2: SGHAT and FQNNGV. The CDR3 here is CASSSPSEQFF. In nucleotides, the CDR3 is TGTGCCAGCAGCTCCCCCAGTGAGCAGTTCTTC.

The chain recombines TRBV12-3 or TRBV12-4 with TRBJ2-3, with unresolved D. Between the trimmed V and J ends, which lost 6 bases and 6 bases, there was a span of 13 bases. The CDR3 has 13 residues. The CDR3: CASRALGWDTQYF. The DNA for the CDR3 is TGTGCCAGCAGGGCCCTAGGGTGGGATACGCAGTATTTT.

Ten or more counts support this clonotype. This sequence joins TRBV19 and TRBJ1-6; no clear D. The CDR3 covers 13 residues. CDR1 and CDR2 from the germline V gene are LNHDA and SQIVND (reference sequence). The germline V and J ends were trimmed by 3 bases and 14 bases, with 14 bases remaining between them. The CDR3 reads CASSIATFSSLHF. The CDR3 region has the DNA TGTGCCAGTAGTATTGCGACATTCTCATCCCTCCACTTT.

The chain combines TRBV24-1 with TRBJ2-2; perhaps TRBD2 as D (6 bases). V was cut by 5 bases and J by 4 bases, with 13 bases left in between. This CDR3 comprises 15 residues. Germline assignment: CDR1 KGHDR and CDR2 SFDVKD. The CDR3 DNA reads TGTGCCACCAGTGCACCTTGGGGAGGCACCGGGGAGCTGTTTTTT. It translates to CATSAPWGGTGELFF.

The CDR3 coding sequence is TGTGCCAGCAGCTTAGAAGGCAGGGGGCTAGCTGGGGCCAACGTCCTGACTTTC. It specifies CASSLEGRGLAGANVLTF. The chain uses TRBV7-6 and TRBJ2-6, with 8 positions matching TRBD1. This CDR3 region has 18 residues. After removal of 1 base from V and 2 bases from J, the junction contained 7 bases not matched to a gene. Germline-derived CDR1 and CDR2 are SGHVS and FNYEAQ.

The V call is TRBV13, the J call TRBJ2-5; the D gene is possibly TRBD1 (6 bases). The germline V and J ends were trimmed by 5 bases and 2 bases, with 12 bases remaining between them. CDR3 length equals 14 residues. Germline V lookup: CDR1 PRHDT, CDR2 FYEKMQ (reference sequence). CDR3 sequence: CASSLGQFQETQYF. CDR3 nucleotides: TGTGCCAGCAGCCTCGGACAGTTTCAAGAGACCCAGTACTTC.

This clonotype showed up just a few times. The chain is built from TRBV20-1 and TRBJ1-4; a weak D match, TRBD1 (5 bases). The CDR3 has 15 amino acids. V gave up 2 bases and J gave up 2 bases, with 12 bases separating them. CDR1 is DFQATT, CDR2 SNEGSKA, per germline (reference sequence). CDR3 amino acids: CSARPPGRTNEKLFF. The CDR3 DNA is TGCAGTGCTAGACCTCCGGGACGGACTAATGAAAAACTGTTTTTT.

The chain couples TRBV2 to TRBJ2-5; TRBD1 agrees at 9 bases. This CDR3 has 14 residues. V lost 7 bases to trimming and J lost 1 base; unmatched junction nucleotides: 4. CDR1 and CDR2 from the germline V gene are SNHLY and FYNNEI. DNA of the CDR3: TGTGCCAGCAACAACAGGGGGCTCCAAGAGACCCAGTACTTC. Amino acids: CASNNRGLQETQYF.

This clonotype was counted between two and nine times. Compared with germline, one end of the junction differs, possibly owing to a read error. The chain combines TRBV7-7 with TRBJ2-3; no reliable D call. CDR3 length: 13 residues. Germline V gives CDR1 SSHAT, CDR2 FNYEAQ (reference sequence). The CDR3 region has the DNA TGTGCTAGCAGCTTATATCAGACAGATACGCAGTATTTT. Translation gives CASSLYQTDTQYF.

The CDR3, as DNA: TGTGCCTGGACTCGGGGCGGGGTCTACAATGAGCAGTTCTTC. The encoded protein is CAWTRGGVYNEQFF. The V gene is TRBV30, the J gene TRBJ2-1; tentatively, D is TRBD2 (6 bases). Trimming removed 4 bases at V and 3 bases at J, with 13 bases between. There are 14 residues in the CDR3. Germline CDR1 reads GTSNPN; CDR2 reads SVGIG (reference sequence).

The chain carries TRBV24-1 and TRBJ2-5; 9 nucleotides agree with TRBD1. The V gene's germline CDR1 is KGHDR and CDR2 SFDVKD. The J segment lost 0 bases and the V segment lost 5 bases, leaving 6 bases of the junction unmatched. This CDR3 spans 16 amino acids. The CDR3 loop is CATSVRGTGYQETQYF. CDR3 sequence (DNA): TGTGCCACCAGTGTTAGGGGGACAGGGTACCAAGAGACCCAGTACTTC.